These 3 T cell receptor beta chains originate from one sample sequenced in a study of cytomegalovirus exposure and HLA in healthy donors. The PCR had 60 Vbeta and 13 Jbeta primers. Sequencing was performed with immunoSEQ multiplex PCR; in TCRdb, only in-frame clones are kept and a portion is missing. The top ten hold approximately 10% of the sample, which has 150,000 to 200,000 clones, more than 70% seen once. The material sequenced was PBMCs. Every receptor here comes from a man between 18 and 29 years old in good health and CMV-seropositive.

The CDR3 region has the DNA TGTGCCAGCAGTGCCTACCGGGACAGTGGGGCGTCGGAGACCCAGTACTTC. Translating gives CASSAYRDSGASETQYF. This chain uses TRBV25-1 with TRBJ2-5; 7 nucleotides align to TRBD1. The CDR3 contains 17 residues. Germline CDR1 reads MGHDK; CDR2 reads SYGVNS. After removal of 4 bases from V and 5 bases from J, the junction contained 16 bases not matched to a gene.

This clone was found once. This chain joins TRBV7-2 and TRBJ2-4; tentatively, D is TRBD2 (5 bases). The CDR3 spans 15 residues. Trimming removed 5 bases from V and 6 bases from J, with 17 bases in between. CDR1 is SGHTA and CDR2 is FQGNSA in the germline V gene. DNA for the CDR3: TGTGCCAGCAGCGCCCCGAGAGGGCACGGAAACATTCAGTACTTC. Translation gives CASSAPRGHGNIQYF.

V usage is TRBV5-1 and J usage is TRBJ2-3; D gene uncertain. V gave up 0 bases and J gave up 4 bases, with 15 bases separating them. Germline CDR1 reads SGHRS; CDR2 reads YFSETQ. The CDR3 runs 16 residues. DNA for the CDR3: TGCGCCAGCAGCTTGGTCGGGTATGCCTCGCCAGATACGCAGTATTTT. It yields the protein CASSLVGYASPDTQYF.